This TCR beta chain stems from a study of pediatric ulcerative colitis. Concerning this clone: The antigen remains unidentified.

Profiled with immunoSEQ multiplex PCR; TCRdb holds only in-frame clones, not every one. The sample records around 61,000 clones, 70% to 90% being singletons. There are 15 residues in the CDR3. Germline lookup yields CDR1 SGHAT and CDR2 FQNNGV. Trimming cost V 5 bases and J 3 bases; bases outside gene matches: 8. Whole-study results and caveats: Blood-rectal clonal overlap within each person was significantly higher in ulcerative colitis patients than controls. A couple of patients' blood samples yielded substantially fewer templates. No controls had the two rectal clonotypes shared by ulcerative colitis patients.

The TCR was taken from a boy aged 10-17 years with severe ulcerative colitis. Sequencing was done on a sample of blood. J is TRBJ2-7 and V is TRBV11-2; 9 bases are a match to TRBD1. The CDR3 DNA reads TGTGCCAGCAGCAAAATTGGACAGGGGAACTACGAGCAGTACTTC. Translated: CASSKIGQGNYEQYF.